This passage covers 30 T cell receptor beta chains from one sample sequenced in a study of blood T cell repertoires in COVID-19. TCRdb's table, derived via immunoSEQ multiplex PCR, lists solely in-frame clones and lacks some. The sample yields about 140,000 clones, more than 70% seen once. Material: PBMCs or T cells enriched from blood (not recorded which). Receptors were obtained from a middle-aged man with acute COVID-19.

V usage is TRBV18 and J usage is TRBJ1-2; TRBD1 matches 12 bases. V shed 6 bases, J shed 8 bases, and the junction held 10 bases outside the gene matches. CDR1 and CDR2 from the germline V gene are KGHSH and LQKENI. The CDR3 is 15 residues long. This CDR3 reads CASSPRDRGPWGYTF. The CDR3 DNA follows: TGTGCCAGCTCCCCTCGGGACAGGGGGCCTTGGGGCTACACCTTC.

This chain connects TRBV7-8 to TRBJ2-7; D remains unclear. Germline CDR1 reads SGHVS; CDR2 reads FQNEAQ. The CDR3 spans 14 residues. The V end was cut by 4 bases, the J end by 0 bases, with 10 bases between. As DNA, the CDR3 is TGTGCCAGCAGCTCAGTTCGTGTCTCCTACGAGCAGTACTTC. Residues: CASSSVRVSYEQYF.

The rearrangement uses TRBV19 and TRBJ2-5; 9 positions agree with TRBD1. J gave up 5 bases and V 7 bases, and 8 bases lay outside the gene matches. The CDR3 is made up of 14 amino acids. CDR1 is LNHDA and CDR2 is SQIVND in the germline V gene (reference sequence). The CDR3, as DNA: TGTGCCAGTACGGTCGGGACAGGGTTGGAGACCCAGTACTTC. It translates to CASTVGTGLETQYF.

The rearrangement links TRBV4-3 to TRBJ1-4; 7 bases match TRBD1. The CDR3 runs 16 residues. The V gene end was trimmed by 4 bases and the J gene end by 8 bases; junction bases not matched to a gene: 13. Germline V gene data show CDR1 as LGHNA and CDR2 as YSLEER. This chain's CDR3 is CASSPSLGQGGEKLFF. The CDR3 bases are TGCGCCAGCAGCCCAAGTTTAGGCCAAGGGGGCGAAAAACTGTTTTTT.

This rearrangement joins TRBV28 to TRBJ1-5; D ambiguous. CDR1 and CDR2 from the germline V gene are MDHEN and SYDVKM. This CDR3 is 16 amino acids long. Trimming removed 4 bases from V and 0 bases from J, with 13 bases in between. CDR3 bases: TGTGCCAGCAGTTCCCGGGTGCGCGGTAGCAATCAGCCCCAGCATTTT. Its protein product is CASSSRVRGSNQPQHF.

The chain employs TRBV5-1 and TRBJ2-5, with 7 bases lining up with TRBD1. Losses at the gene ends were 4 bases for V and 2 bases for J; bases not matched to a gene: 8. This CDR3 has 15 residues. Germline CDR1 reads SGHRS; CDR2 reads YFSETQ. CDR3 loop: CASSGGQDLQETQYF. The CDR3 bases are TGCGCCAGCAGCGGAGGACAGGACTTGCAAGAGACCCAGTACTTC.

This chain links TRBV4-2 with TRBJ2-1; 7 nucleotides match TRBD2. There are 14 residues in the CDR3. V was clipped by 4 bases and J by 3 bases; unmatched bases: 3. Per the germline V gene, CDR1 is LGHNA and CDR2 is YNFKEQ. The CDR3, as DNA: TGTGCCAGCAGCCTCGGGGAGGGCTACAATGAGCAGTTCTTC. Residues: CASSLGEGYNEQFF.

In this sample, this clone turned up a few times. The chain employs TRBV20-1 and TRBJ1-3; D not certain. Trimming removed 2 bases from V and 8 bases from J, with 7 bases in between. Looked up from germline, CDR1 is DFQATT and CDR2 is SNEGSKA (reference sequence). This CDR3 contains 11 residues. As DNA, the CDR3 is TGCAGTGCTAGAACCGGGTACACCATATATTTT. Translation gives CSARTGYTIYF.

The chain is built from TRBV7-2 and TRBJ2-1; D not resolved. CDR3 size: 12 residues. Trimming left V 3 bases short and J 7 bases short, with 7 bases between. Germline V gene data show CDR1 as SGHTA and CDR2 as FQGNSA. DNA of the CDR3: TGTGCCAGCAGCTTGGGCCGGAATGAGCAGTTCTTC. This sequence encodes CASSLGRNEQFF.

This clone was seen a handful of times. The chain is built from TRBV6-6 and TRBJ2-1; D gene unclear. Germline V gene lookup returns CDR1 MNHNY and CDR2 SVGAGI (reference sequence). The V and J ends lost 4 bases and 10 bases respectively, with 11 bases between them. This CDR3 comprises 12 residues. The CDR3 region is CASSFFTREQFF. The CDR3 nucleotides are TGTGCCAGCAGTTTCTTTACGAGAGAGCAGTTCTTC.

The J gene is TRBJ1-5, the V gene TRBV6-2 or TRBV6-3, with a possible D match to TRBD1 (5 bases). Germline V lookup: CDR1 MNHEY, CDR2 SVGEGT. This CDR3 has 16 residues. The V gene lost 3 bases and the J gene lost 5 bases, with 17 bases spanning the gap. The CDR3 DNA reads as TGTGCCAGCAGTTATTGGGGCGCGGGAAATCATCAGCCCCAGCATTTT. Residues: CASSYWGAGNHQPQHF.

The chain couples TRBV12-3 or TRBV12-4 to TRBJ2-5; a possible D gene is TRBD1 (6 bases). The V end was cut by 6 bases, the J end by 9 bases, with 17 bases between. The CDR3 is made up of 13 amino acids. CDR3 sequence: CASSPRTTGSQYF. For the CDR3, the DNA is TGTGCCAGCAGCCCACGAACAACAGGGTCCCAGTACTTC.

The V and J genes are TRBV5-8 and TRBJ1-1; 7 bases match TRBD1. With V trimmed by 5 bases and J by 5 bases, 9 bases remained unmatched. CDR3 length equals 14 residues. CDR1 SGHTS and CDR2 YDEGEE come from the germline V gene. CDR3 nucleotides: TGTGCCAGCAGTTTGAACAGGGGTAGGACTGAAGCTTTCTTT. This sequence encodes CASSLNRGRTEAFF. The variable domain in full, with the rest retrieved from reference TRBV5-8 and TRBJ1-1, is EAGVTQSPTHLIKTRGQQATLRCSPISGHTSVYWYQQALGLGLQFLLWYDEGEERNRGNFPPRFSGRQFPNYSSELNVNALELEDSALYLCASSLNRGRTEAFFGQGTRLTVV.

This clone was detected only a few times. The V call is TRBV4-3, the J call TRBJ1-6; D ambiguous. CDR1 and CDR2 (germline): LGHNA, YSLEER. This CDR3 has 13 amino acids. The V and J ends lost 0 bases and 5 bases respectively, with 2 bases between them. The CDR3 nucleotides are TGCGCCAGCAGCCAAGACGATAATTCACCCCTCCACTTT. As protein: CASSQDDNSPLHF.

The chain combines TRBV7-2 with TRBJ1-1, with D possibly being TRBD1 (6 bases). CDR1 SGHTA and CDR2 FQGNSA come from the germline V gene. This CDR3 comprises 13 residues. The V end was cut by 5 bases, the J end by 4 bases, with 11 bases between. CDR3 sequence: CASSLGQLTEAFF. The CDR3 DNA reads TGTGCCAGCAGCCTAGGACAGCTCACTGAAGCTTTCTTT.

The chain employs TRBV28 and TRBJ1-2; D may be TRBD1 (6 bases). Trimming stripped 7 bases from V and 3 bases from J, with 21 bases between. The germline CDR1 and CDR2 sequences are MDHEN and SYDVKM. This CDR3 has 16 amino acids. CDR3 in amino acids: CASTLERGGHDYGYTF. In DNA form, the CDR3 reads TGTGCCAGCACCCTGGAGAGGGGGGGACATGACTATGGCTACACCTTC.

V and J are TRBV7-8 and TRBJ2-1; 10 nucleotides align to TRBD2. V lost 2 bases, J lost 6 bases, and 7 bases stayed unmatched. Per germline, CDR1 SGHVS and CDR2 FQNEAQ. The CDR3 consists of 16 residues. The CDR3 sequence: CASSLLTGLAFNEQFF. CDR3 in DNA: TGTGCCAGCAGCTTATTGACGGGACTAGCGTTCAATGAGCAGTTCTTC.

This clone appeared once. The genes are TRBV20-1 and TRBJ2-3; D is possibly TRBD1 (6 bases). V was clipped by 8 bases and J by 3 bases, with 9 bases between them. The CDR3 extends over 11 amino acids. The V gene's germline CDR1 is DFQATT and CDR2 SNEGSKA (reference sequence). The CDR3 DNA sequence: TGCAGTTACAGGGTTACAGATACGCAGTATTTT. Protein: CSYRVTDTQYF.

This clone appeared a single time. The rearrangement uses TRBV5-1 and TRBJ1-5; unclear D gene. The CDR3 is 14 residues long. The germline V and J ends were trimmed by 5 bases and 7 bases, with 16 bases remaining between them. Per the germline V gene, CDR1 is SGHRS and CDR2 is YFSETQ. This CDR3 reads CASRGRETKQPQHF. The CDR3 DNA is TGCGCCAGCAGAGGAAGAGAAACTAAACAGCCCCAGCATTTT.

The V and J genes are TRBV29-1 and TRBJ2-1; tentative D call: TRBD2 (6 bases). The CDR3 extends over 16 amino acids. The ends were cut back, 1 base at V and 9 bases at J, with 22 bases in the middle. Germline V gene lookup returns CDR1 SQVTM and CDR2 ANQGSEA. The CDR3 nucleotides are TGCAGCGTTGAAGCAAGGGCAGGGCCTAAAGCGGGTGAGCAGTTCTTC. Protein sequence: CSVEARAGPKAGEQFF.

V usage is TRBV19 and J usage is TRBJ1-2; D not resolved. The CDR3 loop spans 11 amino acids. Germline assignment: CDR1 LNHDA and CDR2 SQIVND (reference sequence). Trimming stripped 7 bases from V and 5 bases from J, with 8 bases between. The CDR3 region has the DNA TGTGCCAGTAAGGCGGTATATGGCTACACCTTC. Translated: CASKAVYGYTF.

V and J are TRBV18 and TRBJ1-2, with 10 nucleotides matching TRBD1. The CDR3 contains 15 residues. V gave up 3 bases and J gave up 3 bases; unmatched junction bases: 4. The germline V gene has CDR1 KGHSH and CDR2 LQKENI. CDR3 loop: CASSPTGTGDYGYTF. The CDR3 DNA follows: TGTGCCAGCTCACCGACCGGGACAGGGGACTATGGCTACACCTTC.

The rearrangement joins TRBV12-3 or TRBV12-4 to TRBJ1-1, with D perhaps TRBD1 (6 bases). The CDR3 covers 12 residues. The germline V and J ends were trimmed by 7 bases and 7 bases, with 13 bases remaining between them. CDR3 protein: CASIPTGHEAFF. The CDR3 DNA reads as TGTGCCAGCATCCCGACAGGCCATGAAGCTTTCTTT.

This clone was picked up a small number of times. The chain has TRBV7-2 and TRBJ2-1; no clear D. V gave up 0 bases and J gave up 10 bases, with 13 bases separating them. Germline V gene data show CDR1 as SGHTA and CDR2 as FQGNSA. This CDR3 is 14 amino acids long. CDR3 loop: CASSLALTELEQFF. The DNA of the CDR3 is TGTGCCAGCAGCTTAGCGCTAACGGAGTTAGAGCAGTTCTTC. The full variable domain, completed using reference TRBV7-2 and TRBJ2-1, is GAGVSQSPSNKVTEKGKDVELRCDPISGHTALYWYRQSLGQGLEFLIYFQGNSAPDKSGLPSDRFSAERTGGSVSTLTIQRTQQEDSAVYLCASSLALTELEQFFGPGTRLTVL.

The chain has TRBV6-2 or TRBV6-3 and TRBJ1-4; 7 positions match TRBD1. Trimming cost V 6 bases and J 0 bases; bases outside gene matches: 13. The CDR3 has 18 amino acids. CDR1 is MNHEY, CDR2 SVGEGT, per germline. The CDR3 nucleotides are TGTGCCAGCAGCCCTACCTTTCGGGGGACAGCAACTAATGAAAAACTGTTTTTT. This gives the protein CASSPTFRGTATNEKLFF.

The genes are TRBV7-9 and TRBJ1-3; tentative D call: TRBD1 (6 bases). The CDR3 is 14 amino acids. Germline lookup yields CDR1 SEHNR and CDR2 FQNEAQ (reference sequence). V was shortened by 6 bases and J by 4 bases, with 13 bases between the two germline ends. CDR3 nucleotide sequence: TGTGCCAGCAGGGATCAGGGGTACGGAAACACCATATATTTT. As protein: CASRDQGYGNTIYF. The variable domain in full, with the rest retrieved from reference TRBV7-9 and TRBJ1-3, is DTGVSQNPRHKITKRGQNVTFRCDPISEHNRLYWYRQTLGQGPEFLTYFQNEAQLEKSRLLSDRFSAERPKGSFSTLEIQRTEQGDSAMYLCASRDQGYGNTIYFGEGSWLTVV.

The chain carries TRBV9 and TRBJ1-6; TRBD1 might be the D (5 bases). The CDR3 spans 15 residues. Germline assignment: CDR1 SGDLS and CDR2 YYNGEE. The V end lost 0 bases, the J end lost 7 bases, and 11 bases lay between the germline ends. The CDR3 DNA is TGTGCCAGCAGCGTAGACGGGGGTCGGAATTCACCCCTCCACTTT. Translated: CASSVDGGRNSPLHF.

V usage is TRBV5-1 and J usage is TRBJ1-1; 11 bases are shared with TRBD1. V was clipped by 0 bases and J by 1 base; unmatched bases: 8. CDR1 SGHRS and CDR2 YFSETQ come from the germline V gene. The CDR3 is made up of 18 amino acids. The CDR3 DNA reads as TGCGCCAGCAGCTTGGCTGGACAGGGGGCCGTAGCGAACACTGAAGCTTTCTTT. It codes for CASSLAGQGAVANTEAFF. Full variable domain (remainder filled in from reference TRBV5-1 and TRBJ1-1): KAGVTQTPRYLIKTRGQQVTLSCSPISGHRSVSWYQQTPGQGLQFLFEYFSETQRNKGNFPGRFSGRQFSNSRSEMNVSTLELGDSALYLCASSLAGQGAVANTEAFFGQGTRLTVV.

This clone was seen only once. The chain uses TRBV5-1 and TRBJ2-1; weak D call: TRBD2 (5 bases). The CDR3 has 13 residues. Germline-derived CDR1 and CDR2 are SGHRS and YFSETQ. Trimming removed 4 bases at V and 10 bases at J, with 15 bases between. In DNA form, the CDR3 reads TGCGCCAGCAGCCTACTAGACTCTGGGGAGCAGTTCTTC. This codes for CASSLLDSGEQFF.

The rearrangement uses TRBV27 and TRBJ2-3; 8 bases map to TRBD2. V lost 4 bases and J lost 3; bases outside the gene matches: 9. The germline gives CDR1 MNHEY, CDR2 SMNVEV (reference sequence). The CDR3 consists of 16 residues. This chain's CDR3 is CASSSFSGSSTDTQYF. The CDR3 DNA reads TGTGCCAGCAGTTCCTTCAGCGGGAGTAGTACAGATACGCAGTATTTT.